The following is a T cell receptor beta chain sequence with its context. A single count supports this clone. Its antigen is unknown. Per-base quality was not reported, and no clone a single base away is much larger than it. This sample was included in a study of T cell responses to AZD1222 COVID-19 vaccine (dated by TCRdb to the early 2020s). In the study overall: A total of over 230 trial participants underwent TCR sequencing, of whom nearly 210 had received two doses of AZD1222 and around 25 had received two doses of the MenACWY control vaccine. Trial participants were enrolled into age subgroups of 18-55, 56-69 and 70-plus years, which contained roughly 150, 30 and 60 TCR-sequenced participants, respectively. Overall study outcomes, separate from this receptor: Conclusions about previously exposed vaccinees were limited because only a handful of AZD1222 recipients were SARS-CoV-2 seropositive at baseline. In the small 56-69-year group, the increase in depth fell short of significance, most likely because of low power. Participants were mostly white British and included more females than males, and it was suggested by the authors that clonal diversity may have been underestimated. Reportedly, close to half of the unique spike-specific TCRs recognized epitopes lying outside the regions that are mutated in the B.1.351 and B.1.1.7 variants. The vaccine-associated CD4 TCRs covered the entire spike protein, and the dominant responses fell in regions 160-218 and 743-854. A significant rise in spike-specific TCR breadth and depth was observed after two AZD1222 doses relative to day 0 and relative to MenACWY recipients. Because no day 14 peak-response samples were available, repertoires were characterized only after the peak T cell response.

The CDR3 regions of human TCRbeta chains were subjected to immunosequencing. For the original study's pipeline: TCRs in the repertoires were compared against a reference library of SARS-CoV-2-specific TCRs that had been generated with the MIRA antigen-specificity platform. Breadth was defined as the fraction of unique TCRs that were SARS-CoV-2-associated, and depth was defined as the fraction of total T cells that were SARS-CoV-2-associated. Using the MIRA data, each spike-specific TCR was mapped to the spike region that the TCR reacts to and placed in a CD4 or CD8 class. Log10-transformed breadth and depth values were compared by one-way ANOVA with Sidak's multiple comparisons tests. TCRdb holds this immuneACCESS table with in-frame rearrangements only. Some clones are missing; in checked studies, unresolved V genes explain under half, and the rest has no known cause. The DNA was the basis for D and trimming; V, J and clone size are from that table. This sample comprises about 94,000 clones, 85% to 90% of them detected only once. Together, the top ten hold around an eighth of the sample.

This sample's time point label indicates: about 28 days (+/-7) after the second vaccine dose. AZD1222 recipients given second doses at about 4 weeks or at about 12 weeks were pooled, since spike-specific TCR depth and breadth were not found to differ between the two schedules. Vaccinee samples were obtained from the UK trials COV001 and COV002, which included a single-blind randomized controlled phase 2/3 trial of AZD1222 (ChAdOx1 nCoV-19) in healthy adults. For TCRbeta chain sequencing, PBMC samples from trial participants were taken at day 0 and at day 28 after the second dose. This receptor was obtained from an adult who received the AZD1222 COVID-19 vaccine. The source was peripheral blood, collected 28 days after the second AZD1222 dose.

The CDR3 loop reads CASSQEWVTGNTIYF. The nucleotide sequence reads TGTGCCAGCAGCCAAGAATGGGTGACTGGAAACACCATATATTTT. The rearranged segments are TRBV3-1 (or the pseudogene TRBV3-2) and TRBJ1-3, with an unclear D gene assignment. For CDR1 and CDR2, the germline V gene (reference sequence) lists LGHDT and YNNKEL. V loses 0 bases, J loses 2 bases, and the germline ends lie 8 bases apart. Spanning cysteine to phenylalanine, the CDR3 consists of 15 amino acids. The retained sequence is limited to the CDR3, 45 bases, with the frame set at the first base.